The TCR beta chain under discussion was sequenced for a study of shared clonotypes between healthy human individuals. Germline values: CDR1 KGHSH, CDR2 LQKENI. V was trimmed by 3 bases and J by 1 base, leaving 13 bases between them. This CDR3 spans 15 amino acids. Deep was the level at which the assay was run. Per the study methods: In the immunoSEQ data, sequences were junction-only and lacked quality scores, so filtering differed. The protocol was immunoSEQ multiplex PCR, while the TCRdb copy is restricted to in-frame clones and leaves out a portion. V, J and clone size reflect that table, while D and trimming were determined from the DNA. The table includes 400,000 to 600,000 clones, 95% to 96% detected once. As concerns this clone: Other DNA sequences in this specimen translate into the identical CDR3.

The chain combines TRBV18 with TRBJ2-7, with D possibly matching TRBD2 (6 bases). This receptor was taken from a woman aged 25 to 45 in good health. Sequenced: naive CD4+ T cells sorted from blood. Documented subset: CD45RA+ positively selected. CDR3 DNA: TGTGCCAGCTCACCCGGGACGGGAGAATCCTACGAGCAGTACTTC. Protein product: CASSPGTGESYEQYF. The variable domain in full, with the rest retrieved from reference TRBV18 and TRBJ2-7, is NAGVMQNPRHLVRRRGQEARLRCSPMKGHSHVYWYRQLPEEGLKFMVYLQKENIIDESGMPKERFSAEFPKEGPSILRIQQVVRGDSAAYFCASSPGTGESYEQYFGPGTRLTVT.